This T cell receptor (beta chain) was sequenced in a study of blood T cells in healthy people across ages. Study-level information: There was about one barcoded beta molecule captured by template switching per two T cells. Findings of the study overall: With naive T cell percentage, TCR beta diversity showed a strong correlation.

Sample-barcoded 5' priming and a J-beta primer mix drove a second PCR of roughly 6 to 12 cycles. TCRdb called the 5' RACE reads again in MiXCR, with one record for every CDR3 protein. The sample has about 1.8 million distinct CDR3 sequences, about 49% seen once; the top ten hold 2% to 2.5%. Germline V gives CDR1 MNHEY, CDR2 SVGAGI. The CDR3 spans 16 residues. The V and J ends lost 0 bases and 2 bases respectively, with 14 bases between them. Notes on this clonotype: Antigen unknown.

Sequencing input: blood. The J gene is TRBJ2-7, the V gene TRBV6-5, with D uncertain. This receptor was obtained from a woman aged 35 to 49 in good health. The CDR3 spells CASSYSPEAPTYEQYF. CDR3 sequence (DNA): TGTGCCAGCAGTTACTCACCCGAAGCTCCCACCTACGAGCAGTACTTC.